These T cell receptor beta chains were read from a single sample in a study of CD8+CD57+ T cells in acquired aplastic anemia. TCRdb re-derived calls from the reads in MiXCR, one entry per CDR3 protein. The sample has around 230,000 distinct CDR3 sequences, roughly 57% seen once; the top ten hold about 31%. Sequenced: sorted CD4+, CD8+, or CD8+CD57+ T cells (not recorded which) from PBMCs. These receptors all stem from a human donor in good health. The CDR3 runs from the conserved cysteine through the conserved F or W. Fields, in order: CDR3 protein, CDR3 DNA, V gene, D gene, J gene, clone size. A D gene is named only where the DNA matches it firmly. Size is stated for part of the rows, as once, few or many counts, or as a class when the clone is expanded.

cdr3_aa: CASSILAGVPDTQYF
cdr3_nt: TGCGCCAGCAGCATACTAGCGGGAGTTCCAGATACGCAGTATTTT
v_call: TRBV5-5
d_call: TRBD2
j_call: TRBJ2-3
clone_size: .

cdr3_aa: CATSSPRDRGLTYTGELFF
cdr3_nt: TGTGCCACCAGCAGCCCCCGGGACAGGGGGCTAACGTACACCGGGGAGCTGTTTTTT
v_call: TRBV15
d_call: TRBD1
j_call: TRBJ2-2
clone_size: once

cdr3_aa: CASSLGLAGGLEQFF
cdr3_nt: TGTGCCAGCAGCTTGGGACTAGCGGGAGGGCTTGAGCAGTTCTTC
v_call: TRBV5-5
d_call: TRBD2
j_call: TRBJ2-1
clone_size: .

cdr3_aa: CASSLYPGQGFSSYEQYF
cdr3_nt: TGTGCCAGCAGCTTATATCCGGGACAGGGATTTAGCTCCTACGAGCAGTACTTC
v_call: TRBV7-2
d_call: TRBD1
j_call: TRBJ2-7
clone_size: .

cdr3_aa: CASSLLGGNTEAFF
cdr3_nt: TGTGCCAGCAGTTTATTGGGGGGGAACACTGAAGCTTTCTTT
v_call: TRBV27
d_call: .
j_call: TRBJ1-1
clone_size: few

cdr3_aa: CASSDSNSRDTGELFF
cdr3_nt: TGTGCCAGCAGTGACTCGAATAGCAGGGACACCGGGGAGCTGTTTTTT
v_call: TRBV6-4
d_call: .
j_call: TRBJ2-2
clone_size: many

cdr3_aa: CASSPGATQHF
cdr3_nt: TGTGCCAGCAGTCCCGGGGCAACCCAGCATTTT
v_call: TRBV2
d_call: .
j_call: TRBJ1-5
clone_size: few

cdr3_aa: CAISETGLNTEAFF
cdr3_nt: TGTGCCATCAGTGAGACAGGGCTGAACACTGAAGCTTTCTTT
v_call: TRBV10-3
d_call: .
j_call: TRBJ1-1
clone_size: few

cdr3_aa: CASSLEAGTEAFF
cdr3_nt: TGTGCCAGCAGCTTAGAGGCAGGGACTGAAGCTTTCTTT
v_call: TRBV7-2
d_call: .
j_call: TRBJ1-1
clone_size: .

cdr3_aa: CASSDDLLQPQHF
cdr3_nt: TGTGCCAGCAGTGATGACCTTTTGCAGCCCCAGCATTTT
v_call: TRBV2
d_call: .
j_call: TRBJ1-5
clone_size: once

cdr3_aa: CASSLEGACSPLHF
cdr3_nt: TGTGCCAGCAGTTTAGAGGGGGCGTGTTCACCCCTCCACTTT
v_call: TRBV12-3/TRBV12-4
d_call: TRBD1
j_call: TRBJ1-6
clone_size: .

cdr3_aa: CASSVAPKNYGYTF
cdr3_nt: TGTGCCAGCAGCGTAGCTCCAAAAAACTATGGCTACACCTTC
v_call: TRBV9
d_call: .
j_call: TRBJ1-2
clone_size: .